This T cell receptor beta chain was identified during a study of T cells in localized non-small cell lung cancer. Study observations and caveats: Uninvolved adjacent lung had higher T cell clonality than tumor and all other tissues. Analysis by sequencing included only one tumor region, so heterogeneity remains possible.

The CDR3 is 15 residues long. V was cut by 4 bases and J by 2 bases, with 12 bases left in between. From germline, CDR1 is SGHTS and CDR2 YDEGEE. TCRdb keeps only in-frame clones here, not all; method: immunoSEQ multiplex PCR. The sample includes 60,000 to 75,000 clones, almost 85% of them seen just once. Concerning this clone itself: What it binds is not known.

The source material was peripheral blood, sampled before any cancer treatment. This receptor was taken from an older female donor with stage I lung adenocarcinoma. The chain carries TRBV5-8 and TRBJ1-4, with D possibly being TRBD1 (5 bases). The CDR3 sequence is CASSHRQITNEKLFF. For the CDR3, the DNA is TGTGCCAGCAGCCACCGACAGATCACTAATGAAAAACTGTTTTTT.